The 22 T cell receptor beta chains given below trace back to one sample, sequenced in a study of cytomegalovirus exposure and HLA in healthy donors. Vbeta (60) and Jbeta (13) primers were used in the PCR. The repertoire was sequenced with immunoSEQ multiplex PCR; TCRdb's copy has only in-frame clones and lacks some. The sample lists approximately 190,000 clones; roughly 80% were seen once. Input material: PBMCs. The receptors stem from a man aged 35-49 years in good health and CMV-seropositive.

This clone has a single count. The V and J genes are TRBV19 and TRBJ1-5, with 11 nucleotides matching TRBD1. The ends lost 7 bases at V and 10 bases at J; junction bases unmatched: 12. Germline assignment: CDR1 LNHDA and CDR2 SQIVND (reference sequence). This CDR3 comprises 15 residues. The CDR3 loop reads CASMAGTGGFSPQHF. The CDR3, as DNA: TGTGCCAGTATGGCCGGGACAGGGGGATTTAGCCCCCAGCATTTT.

The chain recombines TRBV5-4 with TRBJ2-2; tentatively, D is TRBD1 (6 bases). This CDR3 spans 15 amino acids. The germline CDR1 and CDR2 sequences are SGHNT and YYREEE (reference sequence). V dropped 0 bases and J dropped 0 bases, with 6 bases sitting between them. This CDR3 reads CASSLEGANTGELFF. The CDR3 DNA sequence: TGTGCCAGCAGCTTGGAGGGGGCGAACACCGGGGAGCTGTTTTTT. Filled out from reference TRBV5-4 and TRBJ2-2, the complete variable domain reads ETGVTQSPTHLIKTRGQQVTLRCSSQSGHNTVSWYQQALGQGPQFIFQYYREEENGRGNFPPRFSGLQFPNYSSELNVNALELDDSALYLCASSLEGANTGELFFGEGSRLTVL.

This clone showed up just a few times. This sequence joins TRBV27 and TRBJ1-5; the match to TRBD1 covers 10 bases. This CDR3 comprises 17 residues. Germline assignment: CDR1 MNHEY and CDR2 SMNVEV (reference sequence). Unmatched junction bases numbered 6, after V lost 3 bases and J lost 1 base. CDR3 sequence: CASSLTGGRPSNQPQHF. The CDR3 DNA follows: TGTGCCAGCAGTTTGACAGGGGGCCGGCCGAGCAATCAGCCCCAGCATTTT.

The rearrangement links TRBV7-3 to TRBJ2-3, with D tentatively TRBD2 (5 bases). This CDR3 contains 14 residues. Germline CDR1 reads SGHTA; CDR2 reads FQGTGA. Trimming removed 2 bases from V and 4 bases from J, with 10 bases in between. The CDR3 reads CASSLRGSADTQYF. The CDR3, as DNA: TGTGCCAGCAGCTTACGGGGTTCGGCAGATACGCAGTATTTT.

V is TRBV10-3 and J is TRBJ2-5; TRBD1 is a possible D gene (6 bases). The V end lost 9 bases, the J end lost 3 bases, and 38 bases lay between the germline ends. Looked up from germline, CDR1 is ENHRY and CDR2 is SYGVKD. The CDR3 runs to 21 residues. CDR3 DNA sequence: TGTGCCATTTTTATTTTATCGTCTTGGACAGCGGAAGGGGGACCCAAAGAGACCCAGTACTTC. It encodes CAIFILSSWTAEGGPKETQYF.

The chain links TRBV27 to TRBJ1-1; TRBD1 might be the D (6 bases). V lost 5 bases and J lost 0, with 10 bases in between. The CDR3 has 14 residues. Germline assignment: CDR1 MNHEY and CDR2 SMNVEV (reference sequence). Here the CDR3 DNA reads TGTGCCAGCAGTGTCAGGGACATGAACACTGAAGCTTTCTTT. It yields the protein CASSVRDMNTEAFF.

CDR3 DNA sequence: TGTGCCAGTAGTAGTAAGCCGGGGCAAGAGACCCAGTACTTC. It translates to CASSSKPGQETQYF. The chain uses TRBV19 and TRBJ2-5; the D gene is possibly TRBD2 (5 bases). The CDR3 has 14 residues. Trimming took 4 bases from V and 2 from J, leaving 11 bases between them. CDR1 LNHDA and CDR2 SQIVND come from the germline V gene (reference sequence).

This clone has more than one count but fewer than ten. The chain combines TRBV10-1 with TRBJ2-7; D uncertain. The V gene lost 10 bases and the J gene lost 2 bases, with 12 bases spanning the gap. Per germline, CDR1 WNHNN and CDR2 SYGVQD (reference sequence). This CDR3 spans 12 amino acids. CDR3: CATSSGTYEQYF. The CDR3 DNA is TGCGCCACCTCGTCAGGAACCTACGAGCAGTACTTC.

V gene TRBV5-6 combines with J gene TRBJ1-6; D perhaps matches TRBD1 (6 bases). Trimming removed 5 bases at V and 3 bases at J, with 15 bases between. CDR3 length equals 16 residues. CDR1 SGHDT and CDR2 YYEEEE come from the germline V gene. CDR3 loop: CASRSAKGVYNSPLHF. DNA of the CDR3: TGTGCCAGCAGATCGGCCAAGGGGGTCTATAATTCACCCCTCCACTTT.

A single count supports this clone. The rearrangement joins TRBV9 to TRBJ1-4, with 8 bases lining up with TRBD1. V shed 4 bases, J shed 8 bases, and the junction held 7 bases outside the gene matches. This CDR3 is built from 14 residues. In germline, CDR1 is SGDLS, CDR2 YYNGEE. CDR3 nucleotide sequence: TGTGCCAGCAGCATCGGACAGGGAGGAGAAAAACTGTTTTTT. This encodes CASSIGQGGEKLFF.

V and J are TRBV9 and TRBJ2-1, with D tentatively TRBD2 (6 bases). The V gene lost 0 bases and the J gene lost 5 bases, with 12 bases spanning the gap. Germline CDR1 and CDR2: SGDLS and YYNGEE. This CDR3 is built from 15 residues. CDR3 nucleotides: TGTGCCAGCAGCGTAGAAGGCGGGGCTAACAATGAGCAGTTCTTC. Amino acids: CASSVEGGANNEQFF. The whole variable domain, filled in from reference TRBV9 and TRBJ2-1, reads DSGVTQTPKHLITATGQRVTLRCSPRSGDLSVYWYQQSLDQGLQFLIQYYNGEERAKGNILERFSAQQFPDLHSELNLSSLELGDSALYFCASSVEGGANNEQFFGPGTRLTVL.

In its sample, this clone was seen once. This chain joins TRBV10-3 and TRBJ1-1; unclear D gene. Trimming stripped 6 bases from V and 1 base from J, with 9 bases between. Germline V gene lookup returns CDR1 ENHRY and CDR2 SYGVKD. CDR3 length: 13 amino acids. CDR3 in DNA: TGTGCCATCAGCCCAGGTCAGAACACTGAAGCTTTCTTT. Translation gives CAISPGQNTEAFF.

The CDR3 region has the DNA TGCGCCAGCAGCACTTACGGCGGGGGGGATACTGAAGCTTTCTTT. This translates into CASSTYGGGDTEAFF. The chain recombines TRBV5-1 with TRBJ1-1; D perhaps matches TRBD1 (5 bases). The CDR3 is 15 residues long. From germline, CDR1 is SGHRS and CDR2 YFSETQ. V was shortened by 4 bases and J by 5 bases, with 18 bases between the two germline ends.

The gene calls are TRBV5-6 and TRBJ1-4, with D perhaps TRBD1 (5 bases). The CDR3 has 14 residues. Germline V gene lookup returns CDR1 SGHDT and CDR2 YYEEEE. Trimming left V 5 bases short and J 2 bases short, with 10 bases between. The CDR3 DNA is TGTGCCAGCAGTTGGGGGGAGACTAATGAAAAACTGTTTTTT. Amino acid sequence: CASSWGETNEKLFF.

The V gene is TRBV19, the J gene TRBJ2-1; TRBD1 aligns across 11 bases. This CDR3 spans 15 amino acids. V was pared by 4 bases and J by 10 bases, with 9 bases of the junction left unmatched. Looked up from germline, CDR1 is LNHDA and CDR2 is SQIVND (reference sequence). The CDR3 region is CASSKGQGGEREQFF. CDR3 DNA sequence: TGTGCCAGTAGTAAGGGACAGGGGGGAGAGAGGGAGCAGTTCTTC. Combining the CDR3 with reference TRBV19 and TRBJ2-1 gives the whole variable domain DGGITQSPKYLFRKEGQNVTLSCEQNLNHDAMYWYRQDPGQGLRLIYYSQIVNDFQKGDIAEGYSVSREKKESFPLTVTSAQKNPTAFYLCASSKGQGGEREQFFGPGTRLTVL.

The J gene is TRBJ2-5, the V gene TRBV30; D possibly corresponds to TRBD2 (6 bases). The CDR3 sequence is 12 residues long. V was shortened by 4 bases and J by 5 bases, with 11 bases between the two germline ends. Germline assignment: CDR1 GTSNPN and CDR2 SVGIG (reference sequence). The CDR3 protein is CAWTGATETQYF. The CDR3 DNA follows: TGTGCCTGGACGGGAGCGACGGAGACCCAGTACTTC.

V and J are TRBV4-3 and TRBJ2-1; 10 bases fit TRBD1. The V and J ends lost 4 bases and 7 bases, in that order; junction bases with no gene match: 4. CDR3 length: 14 residues. Per the germline V gene, CDR1 is LGHNA and CDR2 is YSLEER. The CDR3 loop is CASSLDRGRNEQFF. As DNA, the CDR3 is TGCGCCAGCAGCCTTGACAGGGGGCGGAATGAGCAGTTCTTC.

The chain couples TRBV5-1 to TRBJ1-4; D perhaps matches TRBD1 (5 bases). The CDR3 is made up of 15 amino acids. Germline CDR1 and CDR2: SGHRS and YFSETQ. Trimming removed 0 bases from V and 8 bases from J, with 14 bases in between. CDR3 nucleotide sequence: TGCGCCAGCAGCTTGGCCGGGGGGGGAGGCGAAAAACTGTTTTTT. Residues: CASSLAGGGGEKLFF.

V usage is TRBV15 and J usage is TRBJ2-7, with TRBD2 matching over 7 bases. CDR1 and CDR2 from the germline V gene are LNHNV and YYDKDF (reference sequence). Trimming at V came to 0 bases and at J to 2 bases, leaving 4 bases not matched to a gene. The CDR3 covers 15 residues. CDR3 amino acids: CATSRDRGVPYEQYF. CDR3 sequence (DNA): TGTGCCACCAGCAGAGATCGGGGGGTTCCCTACGAGCAGTACTTC.

This chain links TRBV4-3 with TRBJ2-5, with 9 nucleotides matching TRBD1. After removal of 1 base from V and 5 bases from J, the junction contained 8 bases not matched to a gene. The V gene's germline CDR1 is LGHNA and CDR2 YSLEER. The CDR3 runs to 16 residues. CDR3 region: CASSQALVGTGETQYF. The CDR3 DNA follows: TGCGCCAGCAGCCAAGCCCTAGTAGGGACAGGGGAGACCCAGTACTTC.

J is TRBJ1-1 and V is TRBV4-3, with D unclear. V was shortened by 0 bases and J by 1 base, with 9 bases between the two germline ends. The CDR3 is made up of 15 amino acids. CDR1 is LGHNA, CDR2 YSLEER, per germline. In DNA, the CDR3 is TGCGCCAGCAGCCAAGAACTCAGGAAGAACACTGAAGCTTTCTTT. Protein product: CASSQELRKNTEAFF.

The CDR3 bases are TGCGGCGCCACACAGGTTCATGGTGGCTACACCTTC. Encoded protein: CGATQVHGGYTF. The chain couples TRBV5-1 to TRBJ1-2; TRBD1 might be the D (5 bases). The CDR3 loop spans 12 amino acids. Germline values: CDR1 SGHRS, CDR2 YFSETQ.